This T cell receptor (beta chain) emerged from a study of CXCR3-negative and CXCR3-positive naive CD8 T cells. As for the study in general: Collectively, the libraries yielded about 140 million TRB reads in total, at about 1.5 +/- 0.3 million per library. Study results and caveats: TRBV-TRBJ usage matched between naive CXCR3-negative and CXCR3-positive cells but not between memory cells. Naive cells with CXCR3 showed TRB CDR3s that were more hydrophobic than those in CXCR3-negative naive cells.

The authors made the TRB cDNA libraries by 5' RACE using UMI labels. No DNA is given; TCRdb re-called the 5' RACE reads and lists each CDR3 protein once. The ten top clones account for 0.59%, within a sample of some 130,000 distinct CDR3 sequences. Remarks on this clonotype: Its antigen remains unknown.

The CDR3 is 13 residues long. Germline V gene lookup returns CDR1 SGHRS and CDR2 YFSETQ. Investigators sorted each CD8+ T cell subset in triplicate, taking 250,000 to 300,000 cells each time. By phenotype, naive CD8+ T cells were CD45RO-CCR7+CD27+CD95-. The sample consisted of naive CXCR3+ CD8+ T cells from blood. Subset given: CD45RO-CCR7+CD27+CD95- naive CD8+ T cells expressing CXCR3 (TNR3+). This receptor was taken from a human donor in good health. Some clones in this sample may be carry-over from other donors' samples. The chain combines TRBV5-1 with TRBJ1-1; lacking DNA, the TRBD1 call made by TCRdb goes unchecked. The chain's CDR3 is CASSLTGFAEAFF.